Described below is a single T cell receptor beta chain sequence and its context. What it recognizes is unknown. This table comes from immunoSEQ multiplex PCR, and its TCRdb copy is limited to in-frame clones, with some not included. The sample has about 26,000 clones; more than 75% are singletons. This sample is part of a study of OX40 agonist ivuxolimab in advanced cancers. Background on the study: Cohort: roughly 79% men, mean age about 60, aged about 23 to 80. Patients achieving partial responses numbered three: one hepatocellular carcinoma case and two cutaneous melanoma cases.

Study findings and constraints: Among the lowest peripheral clonal expansion occurred in 0.1-3.0 mg/kg partial responders.

Sequencing used CD4+ or CD8+ T cells sorted from blood, obtained in a trial of the OX40 agonist ivuxolimab. The receptor's source is an adult with an advanced solid tumor such as melanoma, head and neck, liver or kidney cancer.

The CDR3 region is CASSDGAWDYGYTF. As DNA, the CDR3 is TGTGCCAGCAGCGACGGGGCGTGGGACTATGGCTACACCTTC. V usage is TRBV21-1 and J usage is TRBJ1-2. TRBV21-1 is an annotated pseudogene. This CDR3 is 14 amino acids long.